A single sample is the source of the 3 T cell receptor beta chains below, sequenced in a study of T cell clonotyping in hematopoietic cell transplantation. Assay used: immunoSEQ multiplex PCR; TCRdb lists only in-frame clones, some missing. The profile shows approximately 12,000 clones, around 68% of them singletons. Specimen: peripheral blood mononuclear cells, collected 180 days after allogeneic stem cell transplant. The origin of the receptors is a male patient aged 55 to 69 who had an allogeneic stem cell transplant from an unrelated donor, so the T cells may come from the graft donor. Some clones in this sample may be carry-over from other donors' samples.

There are a few counts of this clone. The chain links TRBV30 to TRBJ1-2; maybe TRBD1 (5 bases). Per the germline V gene, CDR1 is GTSNPN and CDR2 is SVGIG (reference sequence). This CDR3 contains 17 residues. Deletions cut 5 bases from V and 0 bases from J, with 22 bases between. CDR3 in DNA: TGTGCCTGGGGACGGACACCCGGGGCAGGATCTAACTATGGCTACACCTTC. Its translation: CAWGRTPGAGSNYGYTF.

This clone was seen a few times. The gene calls are TRBV19 and TRBJ2-2; 9 bases are shared with TRBD2. The CDR3 totals 14 residues. Germline lookup yields CDR1 LNHDA and CDR2 SQIVND (reference sequence). The V gene end was trimmed by 5 bases and the J gene end by 6 bases; junction bases not matched to a gene: 4. The CDR3 region is CASSHRTSAGELFF. The CDR3 DNA reads as TGTGCCAGTAGTCACCGGACTAGCGCCGGGGAGCTGTTTTTT.

This chain joins TRBV6-5 and TRBJ1-5; 7 positions match TRBD1. The CDR3 covers 15 residues. The trim removed 5 bases at V and 5 bases at J, leaving 9 bases unmatched. Germline V gene data show CDR1 as MNHEY and CDR2 as SVGAGI. CDR3 bases: TGTGCCAGCAGTGCACGACAGGGAATCGATCAGCCCCAGCATTTT. It translates to CASSARQGIDQPQHF.